Given below is one T cell receptor (beta chain) in context. This sample was included in a study of blood T cell repertoires in COVID-19. Study as a whole: Sites across the United States, Italy and Spain contributed samples from acute and convalescent COVID-19. PBMCs, B-cell-depleted T cells, or T cells were the source of the cDNA or gDNA that made up the material.

In the original workflow: Reference gene primer amplification yielded estimated nucleated cell counts. Produced via immunoSEQ multiplex PCR; TCRdb's table is partial and in-frame only. Clonal size and the V and J genes are those of that table, whereas D and trimming came from the DNA. Here the sample spans about 280,000 clones, 85% being singletons. This CDR3 has 17 amino acids. This sequence was found in a human donor in a cohort sampled during active COVID-19. The V gene is TRBV21-1, the J gene TRBJ1-5; the listed D gene, TRBD1, was not tested against the DNA. TRBV21-1 is reported as a pseudogene. Sequencing was performed on peripheral blood. Here the CDR3 reads CATTKGGQGDDNQPQHF. As DNA, the CDR3 is TGTGCCACCACTAAAGGGGGACAGGGGGATGACAATCAGCCCCAGCATTTT.